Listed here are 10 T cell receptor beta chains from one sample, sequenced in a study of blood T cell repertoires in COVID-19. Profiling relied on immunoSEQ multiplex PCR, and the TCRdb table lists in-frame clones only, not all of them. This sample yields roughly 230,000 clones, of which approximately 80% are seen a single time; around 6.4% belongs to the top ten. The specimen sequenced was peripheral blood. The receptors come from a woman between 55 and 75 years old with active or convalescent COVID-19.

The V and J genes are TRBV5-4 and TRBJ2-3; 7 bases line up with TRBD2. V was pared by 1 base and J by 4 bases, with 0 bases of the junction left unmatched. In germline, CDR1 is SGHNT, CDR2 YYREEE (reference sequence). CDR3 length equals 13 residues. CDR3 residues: CASSLLAADTQYF. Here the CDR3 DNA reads TGTGCCAGCAGCTTGCTAGCGGCAGATACGCAGTATTTT.

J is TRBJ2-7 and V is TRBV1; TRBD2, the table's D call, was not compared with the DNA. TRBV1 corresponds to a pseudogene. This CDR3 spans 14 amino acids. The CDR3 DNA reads TGCACCAGCACCGGGACTAGCAGAACCTACGAGCAGTACGTC. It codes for CTSTGTSRTYEQYV.

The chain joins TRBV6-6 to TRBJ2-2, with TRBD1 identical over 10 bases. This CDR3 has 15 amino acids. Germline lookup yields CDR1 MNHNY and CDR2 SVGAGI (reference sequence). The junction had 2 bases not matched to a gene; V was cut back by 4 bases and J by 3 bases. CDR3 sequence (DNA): TGTGCCAGCAGTTGGGGGACAGGGGACACCGGGGAGCTGTTTTTT. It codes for CASSWGTGDTGELFF.

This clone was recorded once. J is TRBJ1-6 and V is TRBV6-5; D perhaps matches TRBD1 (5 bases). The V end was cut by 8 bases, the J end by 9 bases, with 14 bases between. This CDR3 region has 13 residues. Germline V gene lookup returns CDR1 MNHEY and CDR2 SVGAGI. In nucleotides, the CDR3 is TGTGCCAGCGGTAACAGGATGAGTTCACCCCTCCACTTT. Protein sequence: CASGNRMSSPLHF.

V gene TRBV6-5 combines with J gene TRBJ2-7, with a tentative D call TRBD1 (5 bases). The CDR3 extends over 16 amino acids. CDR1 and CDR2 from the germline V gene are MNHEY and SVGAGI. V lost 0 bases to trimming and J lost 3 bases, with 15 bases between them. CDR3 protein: CASSYSTGARRYEQYV. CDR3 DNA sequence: TGTGCCAGCAGTTACTCTACAGGCGCAAGACGCTACGAGCAGTACGTC.

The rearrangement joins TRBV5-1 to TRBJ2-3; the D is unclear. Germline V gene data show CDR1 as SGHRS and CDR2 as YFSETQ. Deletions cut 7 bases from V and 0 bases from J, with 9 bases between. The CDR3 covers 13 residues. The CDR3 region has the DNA TGCGCCAGCGGGCAGTTTAGCACAGATACGCAGTATTTT. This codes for CASGQFSTDTQYF. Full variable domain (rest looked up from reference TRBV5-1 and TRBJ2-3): KAGVTQTPRYLIKTRGQQVTLSCSPISGHRSVSWYQQTPGQGLQFLFEYFSETQRNKGNFPGRFSGRQFSNSRSEMNVSTLELGDSALYLCASGQFSTDTQYFGPGTRLTVL.

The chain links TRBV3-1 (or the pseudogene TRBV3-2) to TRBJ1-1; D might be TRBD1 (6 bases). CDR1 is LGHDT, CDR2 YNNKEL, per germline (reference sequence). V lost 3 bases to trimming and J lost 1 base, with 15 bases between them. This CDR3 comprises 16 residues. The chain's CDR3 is CASSQTKGQTNTEAFF. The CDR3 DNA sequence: TGTGCCAGCAGCCAGACCAAAGGACAGACGAACACTGAAGCTTTCTTT.

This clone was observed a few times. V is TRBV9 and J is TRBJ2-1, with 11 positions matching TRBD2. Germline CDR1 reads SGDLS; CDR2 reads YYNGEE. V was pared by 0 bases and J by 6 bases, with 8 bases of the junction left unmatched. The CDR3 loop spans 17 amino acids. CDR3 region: CASSVAGSGRAFNEQFF. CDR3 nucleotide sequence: TGTGCCAGCAGCGTAGCAGGTAGCGGGAGGGCCTTCAATGAGCAGTTCTTC.

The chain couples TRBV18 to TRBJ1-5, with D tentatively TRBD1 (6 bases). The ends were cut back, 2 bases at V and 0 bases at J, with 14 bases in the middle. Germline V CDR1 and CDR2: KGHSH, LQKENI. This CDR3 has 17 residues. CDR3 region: CASSPELQGYSNQPQHF. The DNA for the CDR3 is TGTGCCAGCTCACCAGAGCTACAGGGCTATAGCAATCAGCCCCAGCATTTT.

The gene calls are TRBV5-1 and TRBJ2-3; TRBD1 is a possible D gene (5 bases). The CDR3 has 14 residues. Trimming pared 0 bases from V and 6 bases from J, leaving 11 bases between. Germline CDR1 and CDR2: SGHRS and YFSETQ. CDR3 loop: CASSLAGFLDTQYF. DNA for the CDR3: TGCGCCAGCAGCTTGGCAGGGTTTTTGGATACGCAGTATTTT.